A selection of T cell receptor beta chains follows, all from one sample in a study of T-cell reconstitution after alpha-beta-depleted transplantation in children. TCRdb re-derived calls from the PCR reads in MiXCR, one entry per CDR3 protein. The sample lists around 380,000 distinct CDR3 sequences; about 11% were seen once. The material sequenced was PBMCs from the stem cell graft donor, taken from the stem cell graft. These receptors originate from a human donor who donated a stem cell graft to a child with acute myeloid leukemia. Each CDR3 is given with its conserved first and last residue. The D gene is left open where the match is weak. The size of a clone is reported for some rows only, either as once, few or many, or as a class for expanded clones.

TRBJ2-3 . TRBV20-1 few CSATPATDTQYF TGCAGTGCTACGCCTGCCACAGATACGCAGTATTTT
TRBJ2-1 TRBD2 TRBV27 . CASSPAGAVYNEQFF TGTGCCAGCAGCCCAGCGGGAGCAGTCTACAATGAGCAGTTCTTC
TRBJ2-5 . TRBV3-1 . CASSLNFGTRETQYF TGTGCCAGCAGCCTGAACTTCGGGACACGGGAGACCCAGTACTTC
TRBJ2-5 . TRBV7-2 . CASSSPGIWETQYF TGTGCCAGCAGCTCCCCAGGGATCTGGGAGACCCAGTACTTC
TRBJ1-5 TRBD1 TRBV4-1 . CASSQASTGDQPQHF TGCGCCAGCAGCCAGGCATCGACAGGGGATCAGCCCCAGCATTTT
TRBJ2-1 TRBD2 TRBV7-2 . CASSQTGGPYNEQFF TGTGCCAGCAGCCAAACGGGGGGGCCCTACAATGAGCAGTTCTTC
TRBJ1-2 . TRBV5-1 . CASSSYRGTDNYGYTF TGCGCCAGCAGCTCCTATAGGGGGACGGATAACTATGGCTACACCTTC
TRBJ1-1 . TRBV2 few CASSEAGRWTEAFF TGTGCCAGCAGTGAAGCGGGACGGTGGACTGAAGCTTTCTTT
TRBJ2-1 TRBD1 TRBV5-1 few CASIGTGRPSSYNEQFF TGCGCCAGCATAGGGACAGGACGTCCTAGCTCCTACAATGAGCAGTTCTTC
TRBJ2-1 . TRBV5-5 . CASSWDSQNEQFF TGTGCCAGCAGCTGGGACTCGCAAAATGAGCAGTTCTTC
TRBJ2-7 TRBD2 TRBV10-3 many CAISTGTSGYEQYF TGTGCCATCAGTACCGGGACTAGCGGATACGAGCAGTACTTC
TRBJ2-7 . TRBV3-1 few CASSQDGARCHSYEQYF TGTGCCAGCAGCCAAGACGGGGCGCGATGCCACTCCTACGAGCAGTACTTC
TRBJ1-6 . TRBV12-3/TRBV12-4 many CASSHDGLNNSPLHF TGTGCCAGCAGCCACGACGGGCTAAACAATTCACCCCTCCACTTT
TRBJ2-1 TRBD1 TRBV9 . CASSPRGTGGNEQFF TGTGCCAGCAGCCCCCGTGGGACAGGAGGCAATGAGCAGTTCTTC
TRBJ2-2 . TRBV21-1 many CASSSDRGVTGELFF TGTGCCAGCAGCTCAGACAGGGGTGTGACCGGGGAGCTGTTTTTT
TRBJ2-2 TRBD2 TRBV11-2 few CASSLVVGLAGGAGELFF TGTGCCAGCAGCTTAGTCGTGGGACTAGCGGGAGGGGCCGGGGAGCTGTTTTTT
TRBJ1-1 TRBD1 TRBV5-1 . CASSARQGYTEAFF TGCGCCAGCAGCGCCCGACAGGGGTACACTGAAGCTTTCTTT
TRBJ2-3 . TRBV10-3 many CAISETLGGSTDTQYF TGTGCCATCAGTGAGACCTTAGGGGGGAGCACAGATACGCAGTATTTT
TRBJ1-4 . TRBV13 . CAISPGILPTNEKLFF TGTGCCATCAGCCCCGGGATTCTCCCAACTAATGAAAAACTGTTTTTT
TRBJ1-1 . TRBV5-1 . CASSLAAGRTEAFF TGCGCCAGCAGCTTGGCGGCAGGGCGGACTGAAGCTTTCTTT
TRBJ1-1 TRBD1 TRBV7-2 . CASSRRDRVNTEAFF TGTGCCAGCAGCCGCCGGGACAGGGTGAACACTGAAGCTTTCTTT
TRBJ2-1 . TRBV24-1 few CATSDPQGGEQFF TGTGCCACCAGTGATCCCCAGGGTGGCGAGCAGTTCTTC
TRBJ1-1 TRBD1 TRBV5-1 . CASSVDRLNTEAFF TGCGCCAGCAGCGTGGACAGGCTGAACACTGAAGCTTTCTTT
TRBJ1-4 . TRBV4-2 many CASSQDRGANEKLFF TGTGCCAGCAGCCAAGATAGGGGGGCTAATGAAAAACTGTTTTTT
TRBJ2-2 TRBD2 TRBV27 many CASSSGLAGGTGELFF TGTGCCAGCAGTTCGGGACTAGCGGGGGGCACCGGGGAGCTGTTTTTT
TRBJ1-6 . TRBV11-3 . CASSLVAGNSPLHF TGTGCCAGCAGCTTAGTGGCAGGGAATTCACCCCTCCACTTT
TRBJ2-1 TRBD2 TRBV5-6 . CASSSAGGVLNEQFF TGTGCCAGCAGCTCAGCGGGAGGGGTTCTTAATGAGCAGTTCTTC
TRBJ2-1 . TRBV6-6 once CASSYQYNEQFF TGTGCCAGCAGTTATCAGTACAATGAGCAGTTCTTC
TRBJ2-1 . TRBV5-1 many CASRSDKSRDGGLRSSYNEQFF TGCGCCAGCAGATCAGATAAATCAAGGGACGGGGGCCTTAGAAGCTCCTACAATGAGCAGTTCTTC
TRBJ1-3 . TRBV5-1 few CASTQGASSGNTIYF TGCGCCAGCACCCAAGGGGCAAGCTCTGGAAACACCATATATTTT
TRBJ1-2 . TRBV20-1 . CSATGLEPFYGYTF TGCAGTGCCACGGGATTGGAACCCTTTTATGGCTACACCTTC
TRBJ2-5 TRBD1 TRBV30 . CAWREQGRETQYF TGTGCCTGGAGGGAACAGGGGCGAGAGACCCAGTACTTC
TRBJ2-5 . TRBV20-1 many CSASGNQETQYF TGCAGTGCTTCAGGGAACCAAGAGACCCAGTACTTC
TRBJ2-4 . TRBV12-3/TRBV12-4 many CASSSGRDAPDIQYF TGTGCCAGCAGTTCCGGACGGGATGCCCCGGACATTCAGTACTTC
TRBJ2-1 . TRBV5-5 . CASSFDGSRNEQFF TGTGCCAGCAGCTTTGACGGGAGTCGCAATGAGCAGTTCTTC
TRBJ2-1 . TRBV20-1 many CSAGPLGTASNEQFF TGCAGTGCTGGCCCCCTCGGGACTGCCTCCAATGAGCAGTTCTTC
TRBJ2-7 TRBD2 TRBV7-9 . CASSSSGRGGEQYF TGTGCCAGCAGCTCATCAGGGAGGGGAGGCGAGCAGTACTTC
TRBJ2-1 . TRBV11-2 few CASSSFWASDNEQFF TGTGCCAGCAGCTCTTTTTGGGCTAGCGACAATGAGCAGTTCTTC
TRBJ2-1 . TRBV10-3 . CAISELRDNEQFF TGTGCCATCAGTGAGTTAAGGGACAATGAGCAGTTCTTC
TRBJ2-1 . TRBV6-1 . CASSEQAGGVNEQFF TGTGCCAGCAGTGAACAGGCCGGGGGTGTTAATGAGCAGTTCTTC
TRBJ2-7 TRBD1 TRBV5-1 many CASSPGTGSYYEQYF TGCGCCAGCAGCCCGGGGACAGGGTCTTACTACGAGCAGTACTTC